The sequence of this TCR beta chain was determined in a study of blood T cell repertoires in COVID-19. On the study more broadly: There were acute and convalescent COVID-19 samples, and they came from the United States, Italy and Spain. Sources were T cells, B-cell-depleted T cells, or PBMCs; the material itself was cDNA or gDNA.

The CDR3 is 13 residues long. The V end was cut by 1 base, the J end by 1 base, with 7 bases between. Germline CDR1 and CDR2: SQVTM and ANQGSEA. Original data processing: Counts of nucleated cells, estimated from reference gene primer amplification, were obtained. Assay: immunoSEQ multiplex PCR; the TCRdb copy retains only in-frame clones and omits some. V, J and clone size derive from that table, while D and trimming were established from the DNA sequence. The table lists approximately 60,000 clones, approximately 85% of them singletons. This TCR was sampled from a human donor in a cohort sampled during active COVID-19. The V and J genes are TRBV29-1 and TRBJ2-5; D is perhaps TRBD1 (6 bases). The material sequenced was peripheral blood. CDR3 residues: CSVEGGPQETQYF. The CDR3 DNA follows: TGCAGCGTTGAAGGGGGGCCCCAAGAGACCCAGTACTTC.